The subject of this entry is one T cell receptor (beta chain). The data stem from a study of blood T cells in healthy people across ages. The CDR3 contains 15 residues. Losses at the gene ends were 3 bases for V and 4 bases for J; bases not matched to a gene: 7. Germline V lookup: CDR1 SEHNR, CDR2 FQNEAQ (reference sequence). Through a sample-barcoded 5' primer and a J-beta primer mix, a second PCR was run for roughly 6 to 12 cycles. At least 2.5 million CDR3-containing paired-end reads were obtained per sample. TCRdb recomputed calls from the 5' RACE reads with MiXCR, one row per CDR3 protein. The sample holds some 780,000 distinct CDR3 sequences; about 61% are singletons and the top ten take roughly 26%.

The origin of this receptor is a man aged 40-55 years in good health. V gene TRBV7-9 combines with J gene TRBJ2-3, with TRBD1 identical over 7 bases. Sequences were obtained from blood. CDR3 region: CASSLTGLAPDTQYF. CDR3 bases: TGTGCCAGCAGCTTGACAGGGTTAGCGCCAGATACGCAGTATTTT. Together with reference TRBV7-9 and TRBJ2-3, the CDR3 gives the full variable domain: DTGVSQNPRHKITKRGQNVTFRCDPISEHNRLYWYRQTLGQGPEFLTYFQNEAQLEKSRLLSDRFSAERPKGSFSTLEIQRTEQGDSAMYLCASSLTGLAPDTQYFGPGTRLTVL.